The T cell receptor beta chain described here comes from a study of T-cell reconstitution after alpha-beta-depleted transplantation in children. Germline lookup yields CDR1 SGHDT and CDR2 YYEEEE. CDR3 size: 16 residues. V dropped 0 bases and J dropped 4; count of bases not matched to a gene: 7. Researchers prepared the TCRbeta library using unique molecular identifiers, the study reports. TCRdb used MiXCR to reprocess the PCR reads, holding one entry per CDR3 protein. The data contain roughly 500,000 distinct CDR3 sequences, about 17% of them singletons. The table lists this clonotype with a few counts.

The source is a human donor who donated a stem cell graft to a child with acute lymphoblastic leukemia. The rearrangement uses TRBV5-6 and TRBJ2-5; 9 nucleotides align to TRBD1. The sequences come from PBMCs from the stem cell graft donor, collected from the stem cell graft. The CDR3 bases are TGTGCCAGCAGCTTGGACAGGGGGCTCCCGGGAGAGACCCAGTACTTC. This codes for CASSLDRGLPGETQYF.